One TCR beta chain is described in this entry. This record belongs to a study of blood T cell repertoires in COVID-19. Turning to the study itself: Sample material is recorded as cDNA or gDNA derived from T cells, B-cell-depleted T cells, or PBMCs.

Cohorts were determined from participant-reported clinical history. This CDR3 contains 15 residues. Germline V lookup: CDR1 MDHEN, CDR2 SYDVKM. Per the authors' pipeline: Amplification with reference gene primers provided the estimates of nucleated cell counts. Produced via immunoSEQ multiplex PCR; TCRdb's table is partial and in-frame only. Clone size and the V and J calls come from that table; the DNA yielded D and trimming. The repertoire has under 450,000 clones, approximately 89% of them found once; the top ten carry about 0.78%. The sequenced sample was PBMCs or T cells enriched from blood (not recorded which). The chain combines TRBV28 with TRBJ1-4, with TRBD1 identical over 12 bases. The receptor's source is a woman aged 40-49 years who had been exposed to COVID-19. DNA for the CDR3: TGTGCTATAGAGGGACAGGGGGCGCCGGGGGAAAAACTGTTTTTT. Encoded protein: CAIEGQGAPGEKLFF.